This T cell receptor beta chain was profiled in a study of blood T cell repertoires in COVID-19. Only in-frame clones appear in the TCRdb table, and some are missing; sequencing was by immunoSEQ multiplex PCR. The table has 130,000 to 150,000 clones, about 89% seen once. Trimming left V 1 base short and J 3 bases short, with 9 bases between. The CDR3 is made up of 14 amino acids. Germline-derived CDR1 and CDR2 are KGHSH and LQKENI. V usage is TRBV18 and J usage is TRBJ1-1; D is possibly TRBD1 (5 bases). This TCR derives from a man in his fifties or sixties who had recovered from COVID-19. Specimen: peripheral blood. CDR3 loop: CASSPLQGDTEAFF. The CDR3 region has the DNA TGTGCCAGCTCACCACTCCAAGGGGACACTGAAGCTTTCTTT.